These 20 T cell receptor beta chains were all obtained from the same sample, sequenced in a study of T cell repertoires in cytomegalovirus infection. TCRdb re-called the reads with MiXCR, one entry per CDR3 protein. The profile shows approximately 110,000 distinct CDR3 sequences, under 50% of them singletons. Their antigen targets remain unknown. The source was CD8+ T cells from cultured PBMCs, collected from culture after CMV antigen stimulation. The receptors originated from a human donor in good health (CMV status not recorded). Some clones in this sample may be carry-over from other donors' samples.

CDR3 in amino acids: CASSLGVDGLGPQHF. For the CDR3, the DNA is TGTGCCAGCAGCTTGGGAGTAGACGGTCTAGGGCCCCAGCATTTT. The chain has TRBV13 and TRBJ1-5, with D uncertain. This CDR3 is 15 amino acids long. Looked up from germline, CDR1 is PRHDT and CDR2 is FYEKMQ (reference sequence). Trimming pared 3 bases from V and 9 bases from J, leaving 18 bases between. Full variable domain (rest looked up from reference TRBV13 and TRBJ1-5): AAGVIQSPRHLIKEKRETATLKCYPIPRHDTVYWYQQGPGQDPQFLISFYEKMQSDKGSIPDRFSAQQFSDYHSELNMSSLELGDSALYFCASSLGVDGLGPQHFGDGTRLSIL.

The V call is TRBV7-3, the J call TRBJ1-2; 10 positions match TRBD1. The CDR3 covers 13 residues. Losses at the gene ends were 5 bases for V and 7 bases for J; bases not matched to a gene: 4. Looked up from germline, CDR1 is SGHTA and CDR2 is FQGTGA. DNA of the CDR3: TGTGCCAGCAGCGTGACAGGGGGCGGTGGCTACACCTTC. Translated: CASSVTGGGGYTF.

The V gene is TRBV23-1, the J gene TRBJ2-6; D remains ambiguous. TRBV23-1 is an ORF; its function is uncertain. This CDR3 spans 16 amino acids. V lost 0 bases, J lost 1 base, and 7 bases lay in between. DNA of the CDR3: TGCGCCAGCAGTCAATCGAAAGATTCTGGGGCCAACGTCCTGACTTTC. Encoded protein: CASSQSKDSGANVLTF.

This clonotype showed up just a few times. The chain carries TRBV12-3 or TRBV12-4 and TRBJ2-4, with no clear D. The ends were cut back, 10 bases at V and 3 bases at J, with 13 bases in the middle. The CDR3 sequence is 13 residues long. In nucleotides, the CDR3 is TGTGCCACCGCCTTAGAACACAAAAACATTCAGTACTTC. Amino acid sequence: CATALEHKNIQYF.

V gene TRBV20-1 combines with J gene TRBJ2-1; TRBD2 agrees at 10 bases. The CDR3 is 18 amino acids. Germline lookup yields CDR1 DFQATT and CDR2 SNEGSKA (reference sequence). J was trimmed by 2 bases and V by 0 bases; bases with no gene match: 10. Written as DNA, the CDR3 is TGCAGTGCTAGAGATGGAATAGCGGGGGGTAAAACCTACAATGAGCAGTTCTTC. Translation: CSARDGIAGGKTYNEQFF.

This sequence joins TRBV5-1 and TRBJ1-5, with D uncertain. This CDR3 is built from 15 residues. Trimming took 4 bases from V and 3 from J, leaving 14 bases between them. Germline CDR1 reads SGHRS; CDR2 reads YFSETQ. The CDR3 spells CASSLTVGNNQPQHF. The CDR3 nucleotides are TGCGCCAGCAGCCTGACGGTGGGTAACAATCAGCCCCAGCATTTT.

This clonotype appeared a few times. This sequence joins TRBV27 and TRBJ1-2, with 8 bases that match TRBD1. This CDR3 region has 13 residues. The J segment lost 7 bases and the V segment lost 7 bases, leaving 8 bases of the junction unmatched. Per the germline V gene, CDR1 is MNHEY and CDR2 is SMNVEV (reference sequence). The CDR3 protein is CASKDRERGGYTF. The CDR3, as DNA: TGTGCCAGCAAGGACAGGGAAAGAGGTGGCTACACCTTC.

CDR3 DNA: TGTGCCAGCAGCCAACGGACAGCCGACACCGGGGAGCTGTTTTTT. Its protein product is CASSQRTADTGELFF. The chain uses TRBV5-6 and TRBJ2-2, with D possibly TRBD1 on 6 matching bases. The ends were cut back, 4 bases at V and 3 bases at J, with 13 bases in the middle. This CDR3 spans 15 amino acids. The germline V gene has CDR1 SGHDT and CDR2 YYEEEE.

The chain couples TRBV6-1 to TRBJ2-3; D could derive from TRBD1 or TRBD2 (5 bases each). V lost 4 bases and J lost 2, with 16 bases in between. This CDR3 spans 16 amino acids. Germline V gene data show CDR1 as MNHNS and CDR2 as SASEGT. The CDR3 coding sequence is TGTGCCAGCAGTGGGACCGGGACCTACACCACAGATACGCAGTATTTT. It codes for CASSGTGTYTTDTQYF.

V and J are TRBV7-2 and TRBJ2-1; D might be TRBD2 (6 bases). This CDR3 comprises 17 residues. The germline V gene has CDR1 SGHTA and CDR2 FQGNSA. V was pared by 5 bases and J by 1 base, with 18 bases between. This CDR3 reads CASSGVVGGVSYNEQFF. As DNA, the CDR3 is TGTGCCAGCAGCGGCGTGGTTGGCGGGGTGTCCTACAATGAGCAGTTCTTC.

This clonotype was picked up a small number of times. J is TRBJ1-5 and V is TRBV7-6; unclear D gene. Germline loops: CDR1 SGHVS, CDR2 FNYEAQ. The CDR3 has 15 residues. Deletions cut 1 base from V and 0 bases from J, with 7 bases between. The CDR3 nucleotides read TGTGCCAGCAGCTTAGATTGGGGTAGCAATCAGCCCCAGCATTTT. Translating gives CASSLDWGSNQPQHF.

The rearrangement uses TRBV12-3 or TRBV12-4 and TRBJ1-5; a possible D gene is TRBD1 (5 bases). V lost 5 bases and J 2 bases, leaving 10 bases between the germline ends. The CDR3 contains 14 residues. CDR3 loop: CASSTGRRNQPQHF. In DNA, the CDR3 is TGTGCCAGCAGTACGGGACGACGCAATCAGCCCCAGCATTTT.

The rearrangement uses TRBV7-9 and TRBJ2-1; 10 bases fit TRBD1. V trimming: 2 bases; J trimming: 5 bases; junction bases outside the gene matches: 6. The germline gives CDR1 SEHNR, CDR2 FQNEAQ (reference sequence). The CDR3 runs to 16 residues. CDR3 protein: CASSLPRDRGHNEQFF. CDR3 bases: TGTGCCAGCAGCTTACCCCGGGACAGGGGCCACAATGAGCAGTTCTTC.

This clonotype was detected a few times. The chain combines TRBV12-3 or TRBV12-4 with TRBJ2-5, with TRBD2 matching 8 bases. Trimming cost V 6 bases and J 2 bases; bases outside gene matches: 5. This CDR3 is 14 amino acids long. The CDR3 DNA follows: TGTGCCAGCAGCCGAACTAGCGGTCAAGAGACCCAGTACTTC. This codes for CASSRTSGQETQYF.

Many counts were recorded for this clonotype. This chain uses TRBV7-8 with TRBJ2-1; the match to TRBD2 covers 9 bases. Unmatched junction bases numbered 14, after V lost 5 bases and J lost 3 bases. The CDR3 is 18 amino acids. Per germline, CDR1 SGHVS and CDR2 FQNEAQ. The CDR3 DNA reads TGTGCCAGCAGCCCAACCCTACTCATGACTAGCGGCTACAATGAGCAGTTCTTC. It specifies CASSPTLLMTSGYNEQFF.

The chain combines TRBV4-1 with TRBJ2-3; 7 bases are a match to TRBD2. CDR1 and CDR2 from the germline V gene are MGHRA and YSYEKL. Trimming at V came to 3 bases and at J to 0 bases, leaving 6 bases not matched to a gene. The CDR3 has 16 amino acids. The CDR3 coding sequence is TGCGCCAGCAGCCAGCGAGCGGGGTATAGCACAGATACGCAGTATTTT. Protein product: CASSQRAGYSTDTQYF.

This clonotype was found many times. The chain has TRBV7-2 and TRBJ1-6; perhaps TRBD1 as D (6 bases). V was pared by 5 bases and J by 0 bases, with 11 bases between. This CDR3 contains 16 residues. Germline V lookup: CDR1 SGHTA, CDR2 FQGNSA. The CDR3 protein is CASSLGGGSYNSPLHF. The CDR3 DNA sequence: TGTGCCAGCAGCCTTGGAGGGGGCTCCTATAATTCACCCCTCCACTTT.

J is TRBJ2-2 and V is TRBV2, with 8 bases identical to TRBD1. The V gene end was trimmed by 6 bases and the J gene end by 2 bases; junction bases not matched to a gene: 8. The CDR3 contains 16 residues. In germline, CDR1 is SNHLY, CDR2 FYNNEI. In DNA, the CDR3 is TGTGCCAGCAGAGGACAGGGAGACAGAAACACCGGGGAGCTGTTTTTT. Its translation is CASRGQGDRNTGELFF.

This clonotype came up a few times. This CDR3 is CASSQAWTGVSEQYF. Written as DNA, the CDR3 is TGCGCCAGCAGCCAAGCTTGGACAGGGGTCTCCGAGCAGTACTTC. V gene TRBV4-1 combines with J gene TRBJ2-7; 9 bases line up with TRBD1. The V gene's germline CDR1 is MGHRA and CDR2 YSYEKL. V lost 1 base to trimming and J lost 6 bases; unmatched junction nucleotides: 7. This CDR3 comprises 15 residues.

The rearrangement uses TRBV6-5 and TRBJ1-1; D possibly corresponds to TRBD1 (5 bases). Trimming shortened V by 7 bases and J by 3 bases, and 15 bases separated the two germline ends. CDR3 length: 14 amino acids. Looked up from germline, CDR1 is MNHEY and CDR2 is SVGAGI. This CDR3 reads CASTYGLGDTEAFF. CDR3 in DNA: TGTGCCAGCACCTACGGGCTGGGGGACACTGAAGCTTTCTTT.